This TCR beta chain derives from a study of blood T cells in healthy people across ages. Study context: Template switching recovered approximately one barcoded beta molecule for every two T cells.

Next came a second PCR, run for about 6 to 12 cycles, which used a sample-barcoded 5' primer along with a J-beta primer mix. TCRdb reprocessed the 5' RACE reads via MiXCR and lists one record per CDR3 protein. The repertoire holds about 620,000 distinct CDR3 sequences, with roughly half as singletons. V was pared by 4 bases and J by 4 bases, with 6 bases of the junction left unmatched. CDR1 is MNHEY, CDR2 SMNVEV, per germline (reference sequence). The CDR3 extends over 14 amino acids. The study drew donors from healthy Caucasian individuals in Russia aged roughly 6 to 100. In each sample, at least 6 million PBMCs were isolated.

This sequence was found in a woman older than 75 in good health. This sequence joins TRBV27 and TRBJ1-1; 7 bases are shared with TRBD1. The sequenced sample consisted of blood. The CDR3 region has the DNA TGTGCCAGCAGTTACGACAGGGTCTCCACTGAAGCTTTCTTT. It codes for CASSYDRVSTEAFF.